The 21 T cell receptor beta chains in this list originate from one sample, sequenced in a study of shared clonotypes between healthy human individuals (dated by TCRdb to the early 2020s). Receptor amplification or capture employed the immunoSEQ multiplex PCR assay. This is the immuneACCESS table as TCRdb keeps it, with only in-frame sequences that have V and J called. A part of the clones is gone; compared with another copy, unresolved V genes explain less than half, and the rest is unexplained. The sample table records roughly 680,000 clones; approximately 72% of these occur just once. The biggest ten clones account for under 2% of the sample. The sequencing input was memory CD4+ T cells sorted from blood. Read against the paper, the sample's cell subset or site label means: CD45RA-negative fraction. These TCRs come from a woman in her 30s in good health.

The rearrangement uses TRBV6-4 and TRBJ2-7; 7 bases are shared with TRBD1. J lost 2 bases, V lost 7 bases, and 8 bases had no gene match. The CDR3 has 14 amino acids. Germline V gives CDR1 MRHNA, CDR2 SNTAGT. The CDR3 spells CASNLQGSPYEQYF. Written as DNA, the CDR3 is TGTGCCAGCAATTTACAGGGGTCACCCTACGAGCAGTACTTC.

The V gene is TRBV28, the J gene TRBJ2-7; 8 bases match TRBD1. The germline CDR1 and CDR2 sequences are MDHEN and SYDVKM. The CDR3 extends over 15 amino acids. V lost 6 bases, J lost 2 bases, and 9 bases stayed unmatched. The CDR3 sequence: CASRLQGERTYEQYF. CDR3 coding DNA: TGTGCCAGCAGATTACAGGGGGAGAGAACCTACGAGCAGTACTTC. The complete variable domain, with remaining parts taken from reference TRBV28 and TRBJ2-7, reads DVKVTQSSRYLVKRTGEKVFLECVQDMDHENMFWYRQDPGLGLRLIYFSYDVKMKEKGDIPEGYSVSREKKERFSLILESASTNQTSMYLCASRLQGERTYEQYFGPGTRLTVT.

This chain links TRBV6-5 with TRBJ1-1; no definite D call. V shed 0 bases and J shed 6 bases, with 8 bases lying between them. This CDR3 has 13 residues. Germline V lookup: CDR1 MNHEY, CDR2 SVGAGI. Written as DNA, the CDR3 is TGTGCCAGCAGTTACTCAGGCAGGCCTGAAGCTTTCTTT. Translated, it gives CASSYSGRPEAFF.

The chain carries TRBV30 and TRBJ2-1, with a tentative D call TRBD2 (5 bases). CDR3 length: 15 residues. V lost 1 base and J lost 2, with 12 bases in between. The V gene's germline CDR1 is GTSNPN and CDR2 SVGIG (reference sequence). The CDR3 protein is CAWSGRAHPYNEQFF. DNA for the CDR3: TGTGCCTGGAGTGGGCGGGCCCATCCCTACAATGAGCAGTTCTTC.

This chain uses TRBV9 with TRBJ2-5, with 15 bases lining up with TRBD2. V gave up 3 bases and J gave up 7 bases; unmatched junction bases: 1. This CDR3 has 14 amino acids. The germline V gene has CDR1 SGDLS and CDR2 YYNGEE. This chain's CDR3 is CASSEGLAGGTQYF. The DNA of the CDR3 is TGTGCCAGCAGCGAGGGACTAGCGGGGGGGACCCAGTACTTC. Full variable domain (remainder filled in from reference TRBV9 and TRBJ2-5): DSGVTQTPKHLITATGQRVTLRCSPRSGDLSVYWYQQSLDQGLQFLIQYYNGEERAKGNILERFSAQQFPDLHSELNLSSLELGDSALYFCASSEGLAGGTQYFGPGTRLLVL.

This clone was picked up one time. The V and J genes are TRBV4-1 and TRBJ1-2; TRBD1 matches at 9 bases. V was pared by 4 bases and J by 8 bases, with 14 bases of the junction left unmatched. The CDR3 extends over 16 amino acids. Germline V gene lookup returns CDR1 MGHRA and CDR2 YSYEKL. The CDR3 reads CASSRTHGGQGGGYTF. The CDR3 DNA follows: TGCGCCAGCAGCCGAACCCATGGGGGACAGGGCGGGGGCTACACCTTC.

This chain connects TRBV18 to TRBJ2-5; D not resolved. The V end was cut by 4 bases, the J end by 1 base, with 4 bases between. Germline V CDR1 and CDR2: KGHSH, LQKENI. CDR3 length: 12 residues. The CDR3 reads CASSQIQETQYF. The CDR3 DNA is TGTGCCAGCTCACAAATCCAAGAGACCCAGTACTTC.

The gene calls are TRBV5-4 and TRBJ2-7; weak D call: TRBD2 (5 bases). Germline CDR1 is SGHNT and CDR2 is YYREEE (reference sequence). The CDR3 is 14 residues long. Trimming removed 4 bases from V and 1 base from J, with 12 bases in between. CDR3 DNA sequence: TGTGCCAGCAGCCTAGCTTCCACTTCCTACGAGCAGTACTTC. Amino acid sequence: CASSLASTSYEQYF.

V gene TRBV10-1 combines with J gene TRBJ2-3; TRBD2 aligns across 10 bases. This CDR3 has 16 amino acids. Germline trimming cut 2 bases from V and 5 bases from J; bases unmatched to any gene: 7. From germline, CDR1 is WNHNN and CDR2 SYGVQD (reference sequence). The CDR3 loop is CASSEGSSGREDTQYF. DNA of the CDR3: TGCGCCAGCAGTGAGGGGTCTAGCGGGAGAGAAGATACGCAGTATTTT.

The J gene is TRBJ1-3, the V gene TRBV6-1; 8 nucleotides agree with TRBD1. The CDR3 runs 17 residues. The V and J ends lost 1 base and 0 bases, in that order; junction bases with no gene match: 5. CDR1 and CDR2 (germline): MNHNS, SASEGT. Written as DNA, the CDR3 is TGTGCCAGCAGTGAAGTCTGGCAGGGGGCCTCTGGAAACACCATATATTTT. Translation: CASSEVWQGASGNTIYF.

The chain has TRBV30 and TRBJ1-5; perhaps TRBD1 as D (6 bases). Germline CDR1 reads GTSNPN; CDR2 reads SVGIG (reference sequence). The length of the CDR3 is 12 residues. V was trimmed by 2 bases and J by 10 bases, leaving 12 bases between them. CDR3 nucleotide sequence: TGTGCCTGGAGTAGTGGGGGCCCACCCCAGCATTTT. Amino acid sequence: CAWSSGGPPQHF.

This chain links TRBV7-2 with TRBJ1-2, with 8 positions matching TRBD1. The ends lost 3 bases at V and 0 bases at J; junction bases unmatched: 15. This CDR3 contains 19 residues. Germline V lookup: CDR1 SGHTA, CDR2 FQGNSA. CDR3 bases: TGTGCCAGCAGCTTTTCAAAGGGCAGGGGGCCTGATCCTAACTATGGCTACACCTTC. Encoded protein: CASSFSKGRGPDPNYGYTF.

The J gene is TRBJ1-6, the V gene TRBV6-5; D not certain. V shed 10 bases and J shed 9 bases, with 13 bases lying between them. In germline, CDR1 is MNHEY, CDR2 SVGAGI. CDR3 size: 12 residues. CDR3 sequence reads: CATKGGSSPLHF. In DNA, the CDR3 is TGTGCCACCAAGGGAGGTTCTTCACCCCTCCACTTT.

The genes are TRBV15 and TRBJ2-1, with 9 nucleotides matching TRBD2. The CDR3 runs 15 residues. Germline lookup yields CDR1 LNHNV and CDR2 YYDKDF (reference sequence). J was trimmed by 2 bases and V by 4 bases; bases with no gene match: 3. CDR3 region: CATSNLAGTYNEQFF. The CDR3 region has the DNA TGTGCCACCAGCAACCTAGCGGGAACCTACAATGAGCAGTTCTTC.

This clone was seen many times. The genes are TRBV2 and TRBJ1-2, with TRBD1 as a possible D gene (6 bases). This CDR3 region has 15 residues. Germline loops: CDR1 SNHLY, CDR2 FYNNEI. V dropped 8 bases and J dropped 4 bases, with 20 bases sitting between them. Here the CDR3 DNA reads TGTGCCAGCGGTCTGTTTGGGGGGCTCGCCTATGGCTACACCTTC. This encodes CASGLFGGLAYGYTF.

The V call is TRBV11-3, the J call TRBJ1-4, with a possible D match to TRBD1 (5 bases). CDR3 length: 13 residues. V lost 5 bases, J lost 4 bases, and 8 bases lay in between. Germline values: CDR1 SGHNT, CDR2 YENEEA. The CDR3 nucleotides are TGTGCCAGCAGCGGGGGGATTAATGAAAAACTGTTTTTT. This codes for CASSGGINEKLFF.

A few counts support this clone. A far larger clone is only one base removed, so a read error is likely. Other DNA variants within this sample encode the same CDR3. The rearrangement uses TRBV5-1 and TRBJ2-1; possible D gene TRBD1, 5 bases. Trimming took 4 bases from V and 0 from J, leaving 11 bases between them. This CDR3 region has 15 residues. Germline V gives CDR1 SGHRS, CDR2 YFSETQ. The CDR3 loop reads CASSVDSSSYNEQFF. The CDR3 nucleotides are TGCGCCAGCAGCGTCGACAGCAGCTCCTACAATGAGCAGTTCTTC.

This clone occurred a few times. V is TRBV5-6 and J is TRBJ2-6; 11 bases fit TRBD2. With V trimmed by 2 bases and J by 2 bases, 9 bases remained unmatched. The CDR3 loop spans 19 amino acids. Germline CDR1 SGHDT, CDR2 YYEEEE. The CDR3 protein is CASSFRASGRRAGANVLTF. In DNA form, the CDR3 reads TGTGCCAGCAGCTTCCGGGCTAGCGGGAGGAGGGCTGGGGCCAACGTCCTGACTTTC. Full variable domain (rest looked up from reference TRBV5-6 and TRBJ2-6): DAGVTQSPTHLIKTRGQQVTLRCSPKSGHDTVSWYQQALGQGPQFIFQYYEEEERQRGNFPDRFSGHQFPNYSSELNVNALLLGDSALYLCASSFRASGRRAGANVLTFGAGSRLTVL.

This clone has more than one count but fewer than ten. The chain links TRBV11-2 to TRBJ2-1, with D perhaps being TRBD1 or TRBD2 (5 bases each). The ends were cut back, 6 bases at V and 15 bases at J, with 21 bases in the middle. This CDR3 contains 13 residues. The germline gives CDR1 SGHAT, CDR2 FQNNGV. This chain's CDR3 is CASSPGAPAAGFF. CDR3 DNA: TGTGCCAGCAGTCCCGGGGCCCCGGCTGCTGGGTTCTTC.

A few counts support this clone. V and J are TRBV7-7 and TRBJ2-3; D may be TRBD2 (6 bases). The CDR3 extends over 12 amino acids. The germline V and J ends were trimmed by 5 bases and 9 bases, with 12 bases remaining between them. CDR1 SSHAT and CDR2 FNYEAQ come from the germline V gene (reference sequence). DNA for the CDR3: TGTGCCAGCAGCCCTCTCCGGGGGACGCAGTATTTT. This sequence encodes CASSPLRGTQYF.

This clone has a handful of counts. The rearrangement uses TRBV19 and TRBJ2-5; 7 nucleotides agree with TRBD2. Trimming took 4 bases from V and 4 from J; bases not matched to a gene: 6. CDR3 size: 14 residues. The germline V gene has CDR1 LNHDA and CDR2 SQIVND (reference sequence). CDR3 in DNA: TGTGCCAGTAGTAGCGGGAGTAGGGGAGAGACCCAGTACTTC. Residues: CASSSGSRGETQYF. The full variable domain, completed using reference TRBV19 and TRBJ2-5, is DGGITQSPKYLFRKEGQNVTLSCEQNLNHDAMYWYRQDPGQGLRLIYYSQIVNDFQKGDIAEGYSVSREKKESFPLTVTSAQKNPTAFYLCASSSGSRGETQYFGPGTRLLVL.